The entry that follows covers one T cell receptor (beta chain) sequence. Its recognized antigen is unknown. No qualities accompany the bases; no much larger clone lies one base away. The data were taken from a study of blood T cell repertoires in COVID-19 (dated by TCRdb to the early 2020s). Context from the whole study: The collaborator samples originated in the United States, Italy and Spain and spanned the acute and convalescent phases of COVID-19. The material from the prospective study consisted of cDNA or gDNA derived from T cells, B-cell-depleted T cells, or PBMCs. Subjects who had been exposed to COVID-19, were actively infected with it, or had recovered from it provided the deeply sampled blood TCRbeta repertoires that made up the dataset. The repertoires were released in a freely available public database intended as a resource for research on the immune response to SARS-CoV-2. The samples were drawn from the first 160 participants of the ongoing ImmuneRACE study and from more than 1,000 subjects provided by 6 global collaborators. The sample metadata nearly always contained a de-identified subject ID, COVID-19 status, age in years and sex. HLA class I and class II types, where available, came from metadata supplied by the sample provider rather than from assay-based typing. Study-level results and caveats: The amount of clinical and demographic metadata varied by source and participant and was provided uncurated.

TCRbeta CDR3 regions were amplified from genomic DNA using the immunoSEQ Assay, a bias-controlled multiplex PCR. As for the original processing: Within the assay, amplification of reference gene primers was used to estimate how many nucleated cells each sample contained. To quantify the absolute abundance of each unique TCRbeta CDR3 rearrangement, sequence reads were collapsed and filtered. For each sample, productive Simpson clonality was calculated by taking the square root of Simpson's diversity index across productive rearrangements. TCRdb provides this immuneACCESS table in a form limited to in-frame rearrangements. Some clones are lacking; in checked studies, under half of them reflect an unresolved V gene, and why the rest are absent is not known. That table furnishes V, J and clone size, whereas the DNA furnished D and trimming. This sample comprises tens of thousands of clones, 82% of them detected only once. The ten largest clones add up to approximately 14% of the sample.

Each collaborating institution followed its own protocols to collect whole blood in K2EDTA tubes. For TCRbeta analysis, collaborators shipped samples as frozen whole blood, isolated PBMCs, or DNA extracted from either of those sample types. The CDR3 has 15 amino acids, counting the end cysteine and phenylalanine. The retained sequence is limited to the CDR3, 45 bases, with the frame set at the first base. From a lookup of the germline V gene (reference sequence), CDR1 and CDR2 are LGHDT and YNNKEL. The junction shows trimming of 7 bases on V and 6 bases on J, plus 19 bases between the germline ends.

The chain employs TRBV3-1 (or the pseudogene TRBV3-2) and TRBJ2-1; a weak D assignment points to TRBD2 (6 bases agree). Sequencing was carried out using peripheral blood. This clonotype was obtained from a human donor with acute or convalescent COVID-19. The donor label of this sample is uncertain. The DNA is TGTGCCAGCACCCACGGAGGGCAGGGAAGCAATGAGCAGTTCTTC. Its translation is CASTHGGQGSNEQFF.